The 7 T cell receptor beta chains listed next were all sequenced from one sample in a study of blood T cells in healthy people across ages (dated by TCRdb to 2015 to 2017). To prepare the library, 5' RACE was applied. The reads were generated on an Illumina HiSeq 2500. A second PCR of about 7 to 12 cycles was performed with a sample-barcoded 5' primer and a J-beta primer mix. TCRdb reprocessing: public reads trimmed at Q25 with fastp, clones called with MiXCR, in-frame beta chains kept. Each entry is one CDR3 protein sequence, shown with its most common DNA and genes. This sample holds some 1.5 million distinct CDR3 sequences; under 55% were observed only once. The top ten constitute roughly 3.7% of the sample. Material for sequencing was blood. All receptors derive from a woman between 18 and 29 years old in good health.

The table lists this clonotype with a few counts. CDR3 bases: TGTGCCAGCAGCTACTGGACAGGGATCACAGATACGCAGTATTTT. Its translation: CASSYWTGITDTQYF. The V call is TRBV7-2, the J call TRBJ2-3; 8 bases agree with TRBD1. V was pared by 4 bases and J by 2 bases, with 5 bases of the junction left unmatched. The germline gives CDR1 SGHTA, CDR2 FQGNSA. There are 15 residues in the CDR3.

CDR3 bases: TGTGCCAGCAGTGAACGACGGCTAGATCAGCCCCAGCATTTT. This translates into CASSERRLDQPQHF. The J gene is TRBJ1-5, the V gene TRBV2; D ambiguous. This CDR3 comprises 14 residues. Trimming removed 2 bases from V and 5 bases from J, with 10 bases in between. Germline CDR1 is SNHLY and CDR2 is FYNNEI.

This chain links TRBV7-8 with TRBJ1-5, with D perhaps matching TRBD1 (5 bases). Trimming removed 5 bases from V and 5 bases from J, with 16 bases in between. The germline CDR1 and CDR2 sequences are SGHVS and FQNEAQ. The CDR3 has 15 amino acids. DNA of the CDR3: TGTGCCAGCAGCAGACGGGGGGGTGGCGATCAGCCCCAGCATTTT. Its protein product is CASSRRGGGDQPQHF.

V usage is TRBV10-3 and J usage is TRBJ2-7; 9 bases line up with TRBD1. In germline, CDR1 is ENHRY, CDR2 SYGVKD. V dropped 3 bases and J dropped 7; count of bases not matched to a gene: 25. The CDR3 runs to 20 residues. CDR3 coding DNA: TGTGCCATCAGTGACAGTCCGGGACAGGGAGAAAGGGGGTCCTACAATGAGCAGTACTTC. Translating gives CAISDSPGQGERGSYNEQYF.

The chain has TRBV4-3 and TRBJ2-7; 8 nucleotides align to TRBD2. This CDR3 region has 16 residues. Trimming removed 0 bases from V and 0 bases from J; junction bases left unmatched: 4. The germline CDR1 and CDR2 sequences are LGHNA and YSLEER. As DNA, the CDR3 is TGCGCCAGCAGCCAAGATGGTCGGGGGGGCTCCTACGAGCAGTACTTC. This sequence encodes CASSQDGRGGSYEQYF.

V usage is TRBV11-2 and J usage is TRBJ1-1; D remains ambiguous. With 5 bases removed from V and 8 bases from J, the gap between germline ends came to 12 bases. Germline V CDR1 and CDR2: SGHAT, FQNNGV. The CDR3 has 12 amino acids. The CDR3 sequence: CASSPIGVEAFF. CDR3 sequence (DNA): TGTGCCAGCAGCCCGATCGGGGTAGAAGCTTTCTTT.

The chain has TRBV4-3 and TRBJ2-3; D uncertain. This CDR3 is built from 15 residues. In germline, CDR1 is LGHNA, CDR2 YSLEER. V was trimmed by 7 bases and J by 2 bases, leaving 16 bases between them. CDR3 DNA sequence: TGCGCCAGCAAGTTGACCGGAGTTGCCACAGATACGCAGTATTTT. This sequence encodes CASKLTGVATDTQYF.